The 12 T cell receptor beta chains below come from one sample, sequenced in a study of blood T cell repertoires in COVID-19. The method was immunoSEQ multiplex PCR; TCRdb's version includes in-frame clones alone and lacks a portion of them. The sample records 87,000 or so clones, roughly 91% being singletons. Sequencing was carried out using peripheral blood. Every receptor here comes from a woman of 80 years or more with acute or convalescent COVID-19.

The chain combines TRBV7-8 with TRBJ1-5; 7 bases map to TRBD1. Germline V gene data show CDR1 as SGHVS and CDR2 as FQNEAQ. Trimming cost V 5 bases and J 1 base; bases outside gene matches: 5. This CDR3 has 15 amino acids. This chain's CDR3 is CASSPAQGSNQPQHF. As DNA, the CDR3 is TGTGCCAGCAGCCCGGCACAGGGGAGCAATCAGCCCCAGCATTTT.

This clone was observed a single time. The rearrangement joins TRBV9 to TRBJ1-2; a weak D match, TRBD1 (6 bases). The ends were cut back, 5 bases at V and 4 bases at J, with 9 bases in the middle. The germline V gene encodes CDR1 SGDLS and CDR2 YYNGEE. This CDR3 comprises 12 residues. In DNA, the CDR3 is TGTGCCAGCAGTCGAGGGGGCTATGGCTACACCTTC. The encoded protein is CASSRGGYGYTF.

The V call is TRBV7-2, the J call TRBJ2-7; no clear D. CDR1 and CDR2 (germline): SGHTA, FQGNSA. Trimming cost V 1 base and J 6 bases, with 10 bases left between them. The length of the CDR3 is 13 residues. The CDR3 region is CASSLEARGEQYF. Written as DNA, the CDR3 is TGTGCCAGCAGCTTAGAGGCTCGCGGCGAGCAGTACTTC.

The chain has TRBV7-8 and TRBJ1-1, with 8 bases matching TRBD1. Per germline, CDR1 SGHVS and CDR2 FQNEAQ. The CDR3 runs to 16 residues. The trim removed 1 base at V and 5 bases at J, leaving 9 bases unmatched. The CDR3 nucleotides are TGTGCCAGCAGCTTAGAGGTTCGGCAGGGGGCGACTGAAGCTTTCTTT. Its translation: CASSLEVRQGATEAFF.

This clone showed up just once. This chain joins TRBV7-3 and TRBJ2-2, with 12 positions matching TRBD1. The CDR3 has 18 residues. Losses at the gene ends were 3 bases for V and 2 bases for J; bases not matched to a gene: 7. The germline gives CDR1 SGHTA, CDR2 FQGTGA. The CDR3 reads CASSFGSGTGGNTGELFF. Written as DNA, the CDR3 is TGTGCCAGCAGCTTTGGTTCCGGGACAGGGGGCAACACCGGGGAGCTGTTTTTT.

This chain uses TRBV19 with TRBJ2-3; tentatively, D is TRBD1 (5 bases). The CDR3 is 13 residues long. V lost 6 bases, J lost 4 bases, and 11 bases lay in between. Germline lookup yields CDR1 LNHDA and CDR2 SQIVND (reference sequence). CDR3 protein: CASRTDLADTQYF. The CDR3 coding sequence is TGTGCCAGTAGGACAGATCTGGCAGATACGCAGTATTTT.

This chain uses TRBV2 with TRBJ1-4; no clear D gene. This CDR3 spans 15 amino acids. V dropped 6 bases and J dropped 7 bases, with 18 bases sitting between them. Germline V gene data show CDR1 as SNHLY and CDR2 as FYNNEI. CDR3: CASRPNPRGGEKLFF. The DNA of the CDR3 is TGTGCCAGCAGACCCAACCCTCGGGGTGGTGAAAAACTGTTTTTT.

This rearrangement joins TRBV19 to TRBJ2-2; 9 bases agree with TRBD1. The germline CDR1 and CDR2 sequences are LNHDA and SQIVND (reference sequence). With 5 bases clipped from V and 2 bases from J, the junction kept 6 bases outside the gene matches. CDR3 length: 16 residues. CDR3 bases: TGTGCCAGTAGTTCATGGGGACAGGGAAACACCGGGGAGCTGTTTTTT. The encoded protein is CASSSWGQGNTGELFF.

The chain employs TRBV3-1 (or the pseudogene TRBV3-2) and TRBJ2-1; 8 nucleotides align to TRBD2. The CDR3 totals 18 residues. V was clipped by 2 bases and J by 7 bases; unmatched bases: 16. From germline, CDR1 is LGHDT and CDR2 YNNKEL (reference sequence). Here the CDR3 DNA reads TGTGCCAGCAGCCAACACAGCGGGAGTAGCCTCCAGGGGAATGAGCAGTTCTTC. It encodes CASSQHSGSSLQGNEQFF.

The chain couples TRBV6-1 to TRBJ2-1; 8 bases agree with TRBD2. Germline CDR1 and CDR2: MNHNS and SASEGT. CDR3 length: 16 residues. Losses at the gene ends were 1 base for V and 4 bases for J; bases not matched to a gene: 6. CDR3 bases: TGTGCCAGCAGTGAAGAGGTAGCGGGGCTTTACAATGAGCAGTTCTTC. This gives the protein CASSEEVAGLYNEQFF.

This clone showed up just once. The gene calls are TRBV7-2 and TRBJ1-6; possibly TRBD1 for D (5 bases). The CDR3 runs to 15 residues. Germline V lookup: CDR1 SGHTA, CDR2 FQGNSA. Trimming shortened V by 4 bases and J by 9 bases, and 16 bases separated the two germline ends. CDR3 nucleotides: TGTGCCAGCAGCTCAGTGGGACTTCAGGCTTCACCCCTCCACTTT. It encodes CASSSVGLQASPLHF.

The V call is TRBV10-3, the J call TRBJ2-7, with a possible D match to TRBD1 (5 bases). The V end was cut by 7 bases, the J end by 2 bases, with 15 bases between. The CDR3 runs 14 residues. Germline CDR1 is ENHRY and CDR2 is SYGVKD. The CDR3 nucleotides are TGTGCCATCAACAAGGGGCTTGGGACCTACGAGCAGTACTTC. Protein sequence: CAINKGLGTYEQYF.